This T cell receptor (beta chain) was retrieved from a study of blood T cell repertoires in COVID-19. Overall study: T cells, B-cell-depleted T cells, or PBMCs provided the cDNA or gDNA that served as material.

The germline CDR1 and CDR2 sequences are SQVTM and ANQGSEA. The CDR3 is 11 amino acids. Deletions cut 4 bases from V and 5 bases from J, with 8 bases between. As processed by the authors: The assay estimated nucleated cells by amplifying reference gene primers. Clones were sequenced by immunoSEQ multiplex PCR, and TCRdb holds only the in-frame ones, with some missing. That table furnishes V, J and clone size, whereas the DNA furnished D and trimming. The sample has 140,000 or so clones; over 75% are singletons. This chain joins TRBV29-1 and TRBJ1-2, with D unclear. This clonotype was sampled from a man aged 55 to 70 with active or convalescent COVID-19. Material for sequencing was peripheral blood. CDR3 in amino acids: CSVVDEYGYTF. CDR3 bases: TGCAGCGTTGTCGATGAGTATGGCTACACCTTC. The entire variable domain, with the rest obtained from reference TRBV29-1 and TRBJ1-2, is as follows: SAVISQKPSRDICQRGTSLTIQCQVDSQVTMMFWYRQQPGQSLTLIATANQGSEATYESGFVIDKFPISRPNLTFSTLTVSNMSPEDSSIYLCSVVDEYGYTFGSGTRLTVV.